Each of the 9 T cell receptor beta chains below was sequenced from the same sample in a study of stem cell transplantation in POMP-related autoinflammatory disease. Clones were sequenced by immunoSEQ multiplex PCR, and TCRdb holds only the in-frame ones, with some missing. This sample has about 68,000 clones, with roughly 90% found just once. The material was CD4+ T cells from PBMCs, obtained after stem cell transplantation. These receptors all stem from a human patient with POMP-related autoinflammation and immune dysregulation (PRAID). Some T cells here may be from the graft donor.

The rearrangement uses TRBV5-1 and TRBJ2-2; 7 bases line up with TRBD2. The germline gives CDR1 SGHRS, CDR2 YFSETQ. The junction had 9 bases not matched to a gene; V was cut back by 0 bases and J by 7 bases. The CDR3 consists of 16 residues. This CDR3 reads CASSLEAGELVGELFF. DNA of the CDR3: TGCGCCAGCAGCTTGGAGGCGGGGGAGCTTGTCGGGGAGCTGTTTTTT. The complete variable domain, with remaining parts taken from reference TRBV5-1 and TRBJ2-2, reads KAGVTQTPRYLIKTRGQQVTLSCSPISGHRSVSWYQQTPGQGLQFLFEYFSETQRNKGNFPGRFSGRQFSNSRSEMNVSTLELGDSALYLCASSLEAGELVGELFFGEGSRLTVL.

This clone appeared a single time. CDR3 bases: TGTGCCACCAGCAGACAGGGGCAGATCACGGGTTTTAATAGCAATCAGCCCCAGCATTTT. Translated: CATSRQGQITGFNSNQPQHF. This sequence joins TRBV24-1 and TRBJ1-5; 8 bases match TRBD1. V shed 7 bases, J shed 0 bases, and the junction held 19 bases outside the gene matches. The CDR3 covers 20 residues. The germline V gene has CDR1 KGHDR and CDR2 SFDVKD.

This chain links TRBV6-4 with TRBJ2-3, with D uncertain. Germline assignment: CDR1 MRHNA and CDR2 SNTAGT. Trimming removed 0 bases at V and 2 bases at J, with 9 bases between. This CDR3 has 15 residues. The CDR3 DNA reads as TGTGCCAGCAGTGACTCGGGGTTGGCCACAGATACGCAGTATTTT. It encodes CASSDSGLATDTQYF.

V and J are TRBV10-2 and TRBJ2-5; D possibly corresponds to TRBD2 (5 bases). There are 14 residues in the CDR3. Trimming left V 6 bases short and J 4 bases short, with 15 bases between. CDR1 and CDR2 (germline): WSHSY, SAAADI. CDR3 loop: CASSRGGAGETQYF. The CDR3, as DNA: TGCGCCAGCAGCCGAGGAGGTGCCGGAGAGACCCAGTACTTC.

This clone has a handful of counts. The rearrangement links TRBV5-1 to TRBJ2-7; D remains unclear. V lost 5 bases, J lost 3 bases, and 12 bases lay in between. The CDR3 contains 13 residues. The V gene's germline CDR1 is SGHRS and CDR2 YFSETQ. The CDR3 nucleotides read TGCGCCAGCAGTCGCCCGGAGCGCTACGAGCAGTACTTC. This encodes CASSRPERYEQYF.

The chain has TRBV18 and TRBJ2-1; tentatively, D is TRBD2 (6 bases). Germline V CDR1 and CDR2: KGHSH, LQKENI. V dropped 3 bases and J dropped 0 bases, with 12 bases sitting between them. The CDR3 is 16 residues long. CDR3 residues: CASSPLATSSYNEQFF. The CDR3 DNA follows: TGTGCCAGCTCACCCCTAGCGACCAGCTCCTACAATGAGCAGTTCTTC.

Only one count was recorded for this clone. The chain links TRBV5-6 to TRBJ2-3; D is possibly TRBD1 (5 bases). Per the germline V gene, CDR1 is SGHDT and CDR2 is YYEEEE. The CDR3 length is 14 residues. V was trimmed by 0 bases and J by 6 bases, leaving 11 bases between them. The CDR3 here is CASSLVQETDTQYF. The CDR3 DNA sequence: TGTGCCAGCAGCTTGGTACAGGAGACCGATACGCAGTATTTT.

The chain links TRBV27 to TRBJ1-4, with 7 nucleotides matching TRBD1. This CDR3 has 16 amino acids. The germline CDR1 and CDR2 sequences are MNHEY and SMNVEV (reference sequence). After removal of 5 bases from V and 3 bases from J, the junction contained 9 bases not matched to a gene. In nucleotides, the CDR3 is TGTGCCAGCAGTACCGACAGGGAGCCAGCTAATGAAAAACTGTTTTTT. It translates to CASSTDREPANEKLFF.

CDR3 sequence: CASSPHATQGSSYNSPLHF. In DNA, the CDR3 is TGCGCCAGCAGCCCTCATGCGACACAGGGGAGCTCCTATAATTCACCCCTCCACTTT. The genes are TRBV5-1 and TRBJ1-6; 7 positions agree with TRBD1. This CDR3 spans 19 amino acids. Germline V lookup: CDR1 SGHRS, CDR2 YFSETQ. The V and J ends lost 4 bases and 0 bases, in that order; junction bases with no gene match: 13.